The T cell receptor (beta chain) described here comes from a study of blood T cell repertoires in COVID-19. At the level of the study: The samples span acute and convalescent COVID-19 from the United States, Italy and Spain.

This CDR3 is 15 amino acids long. The germline CDR1 and CDR2 sequences are SGHVS and FQNEAQ. Trimming removed 3 bases from V and 5 bases from J; junction bases left unmatched: 5. Participant reports of clinical history set cohort assignment. The data were produced by immunoSEQ multiplex PCR, yet TCRdb's version contains in-frame clones alone and is incomplete. The sample has roughly 400,000 clones, more than 70% seen once. The sequence was obtained from a woman aged 18-29 years who had been exposed to COVID-19. V and J are TRBV7-8 and TRBJ2-1, with 9 bases fitting TRBD1. What was sequenced was PBMCs or T cells enriched from blood (not recorded which). The CDR3 spells CASSFDRGIDNEQFF. The CDR3 DNA is TGTGCCAGCAGCTTCGACAGGGGGATAGACAATGAGCAGTTCTTC.